The clone carrying this T cell receptor (beta chain) showed up many times. Trimming stripped 0 bases from V and 7 bases from J, with 12 bases between. The CDR3 consists of 15 residues. CDR1 is SNHLY, CDR2 FYNNEI, per germline. The data were taken from a study of prognosis after radiotherapy for stage I lung cancer. Study overall: Stereotactic body radiotherapy was given without concurrent therapy in all patients. Subsequent to radiotherapy, distant metastatic disease emerged in a handful of patients (median around 7 months), whereas approximately 14 exhibited no significant progression.

Template was genomic DNA; TCR beta CDR3 amplified in two multiplex PCR rounds. Round-one PCR had primers specific to each TRBV and TRBJ gene. TCRdb itself ran the multiplex PCR reads through MiXCR, one entry per CDR3 protein. The sample contains nearly 25,000 distinct CDR3 sequences, more than 35% of which appear only once. This chain connects TRBV2 to TRBJ1-4; no definite D call. The material sequenced was PBMCs, taken before or after stereotactic body radiation therapy (not recorded which). The TCR was taken from a donor at least 50 years old with non-small cell lung cancer. The chain's CDR3 is CASSEALAVGEKLFF. CDR3 nucleotide sequence: TGTGCCAGCAGTGAAGCGCTGGCCGTGGGTGAAAAACTGTTTTTT.